The 22 T cell receptor beta chains below come from one sample, sequenced in a study of blood T cells in healthy people across ages. A second PCR of roughly 7 to 11 cycles used a sample-barcoded 5' primer and a J-beta primer mix. TCRdb re-called the 5' RACE reads with MiXCR, one entry per CDR3 protein. The data show about a million distinct CDR3 sequences, 45% to 50% seen once. Sequenced: blood. The receptors come from a man aged 30 to 39 in good health.

V is TRBV6-1 and J is TRBJ2-7; 7 nucleotides agree with TRBD2. Looked up from germline, CDR1 is MNHNS and CDR2 is SASEGT. Germline trimming cut 6 bases from V and 1 base from J; bases unmatched to any gene: 15. The CDR3 length is 17 residues. The CDR3, as DNA: TGTGCCAGCAGCAAATCTGGGGGGGGAATCAGTTCCTACGAGCAGTACTTC. Encoded protein: CASSKSGGGISSYEQYF.

This clonotype turned up a few times. The chain couples TRBV7-9 to TRBJ1-2; D unresolved. With 5 bases removed from V and 4 bases from J, the gap between germline ends came to 11 bases. This CDR3 contains 13 residues. CDR1 SEHNR and CDR2 FQNEAQ come from the germline V gene (reference sequence). The CDR3: CASSTKALYGYTF. The CDR3 coding sequence is TGTGCCAGCAGCACAAAGGCGCTCTATGGCTACACCTTC. The variable domain in full, completed from reference TRBV7-9 and TRBJ1-2, reads DTGVSQNPRHKITKRGQNVTFRCDPISEHNRLYWYRQTLGQGPEFLTYFQNEAQLEKSRLLSDRFSAERPKGSFSTLEIQRTEQGDSAMYLCASSTKALYGYTFGSGTRLTVV.

This chain uses TRBV24-1 with TRBJ2-1; D is possibly TRBD1 (6 bases). V was pared by 3 bases and J by 0 bases, with 11 bases between. The V gene's germline CDR1 is KGHDR and CDR2 SFDVKD. The CDR3 consists of 16 residues. The CDR3 protein is CATSDPQGSSYNEQFF. In DNA, the CDR3 is TGTGCCACCAGTGATCCACAGGGAAGCTCCTACAATGAGCAGTTCTTC.

This clonotype showed up just once. The rearrangement joins TRBV6-2 or TRBV6-3 to TRBJ2-3; 10 bases are shared with TRBD2. The V gene's germline CDR1 is MNHEY and CDR2 SVGEGT. This CDR3 spans 16 amino acids. The V segment lost 5 bases and the J segment 1 base; nucleotides outside the gene matches: 6. CDR3 protein: CASSPQRGGRTDTQYF. In nucleotides, the CDR3 is TGTGCCAGCAGTCCGCAGCGGGGGGGACGCACAGATACGCAGTATTTT.

The chain recombines TRBV4-1 with TRBJ2-7; D is unclear. CDR1 and CDR2 (germline): MGHRA, YSYEKL. V was shortened by 0 bases and J by 0 bases, with 15 bases between the two germline ends. The length of the CDR3 is 17 residues. For the CDR3, the DNA is TGCGCCAGCAGCCAAGATAGTGTGGCAGGAAGCTCCTACGAGCAGTACTTC. Its protein is CASSQDSVAGSSYEQYF.

In this sample, this clonotype turned up a few times. This rearrangement joins TRBV20-1 to TRBJ1-5; 7 nucleotides align to TRBD1. V lost 5 bases and J lost 6; bases outside the gene matches: 13. Germline CDR1 is DFQATT and CDR2 is SNEGSKA (reference sequence). There are 15 residues in the CDR3. The CDR3 region is CSALSTGAPSQPQHF. The CDR3 DNA follows: TGCAGTGCTCTTTCAACAGGGGCGCCAAGTCAGCCCCAGCATTTT.

The chain couples TRBV12-3 or TRBV12-4 to TRBJ2-5, with 8 bases aligning to TRBD1. This CDR3 has 15 amino acids. J was trimmed by 2 bases and V by 4 bases; bases with no gene match: 6. The CDR3 sequence is CASSSYNRGQETQYF. The CDR3 DNA sequence: TGTGCCAGCAGTTCATATAACAGGGGGCAAGAGACCCAGTACTTC.

This clonotype was found a few times. The V and J genes are TRBV6-2 or TRBV6-3 and TRBJ1-5; D is unresolved. CDR1 MNHEY and CDR2 SVGEGT come from the germline V gene. The V end lost 0 bases, the J end lost 5 bases, and 8 bases lay between the germline ends. The CDR3 spans 14 residues. The CDR3 reads CASSYSILYQPQHF. CDR3 DNA sequence: TGTGCCAGCAGTTACTCCATCTTATATCAGCCCCAGCATTTT.

The V gene is TRBV6-1, the J gene TRBJ1-4, with 10 bases matching TRBD1. The CDR3 sequence is 16 residues long. From germline, CDR1 is MNHNS and CDR2 SASEGT. V lost 8 bases and J lost 2; bases outside the gene matches: 8. This chain's CDR3 is CASQSDRGLTNEKLFF. The CDR3 DNA is TGTGCCAGCCAGAGCGACAGGGGGCTCACTAATGAAAAACTGTTTTTT.

This chain links TRBV12-3 or TRBV12-4 with TRBJ1-3; D is possibly TRBD1 (5 bases). This CDR3 is built from 15 residues. Trimming shortened V by 2 bases and J by 2 bases, and 10 bases separated the two germline ends. The CDR3 protein is CASSLSGPTGNTIYF. CDR3 in DNA: TGTGCCAGCAGTTTATCAGGGCCGACTGGAAACACCATATATTTT.

The rearrangement links TRBV18 to TRBJ2-7; TRBD1 matches at 9 bases. The CDR3 has 15 amino acids. Germline V gives CDR1 KGHSH, CDR2 LQKENI. Trimming took 5 bases from V and 5 from J; bases not matched to a gene: 10. CDR3 sequence: CASSSTQGALNEQYF. In DNA form, the CDR3 reads TGTGCCAGCTCATCGACACAGGGGGCTTTAAACGAGCAGTACTTC.

V and J are TRBV11-2 and TRBJ2-7; D is perhaps TRBD1 (6 bases). V was trimmed by 5 bases and J by 6 bases, leaving 17 bases between them. This CDR3 has 14 residues. Germline assignment: CDR1 SGHAT and CDR2 FQNNGV. The DNA of the CDR3 is TGTGCCAGCAGCCCCATGACGACAGGATCCGAGCAGTACTTC. Protein sequence: CASSPMTTGSEQYF.

CDR3 in amino acids: CASIDRGLNTEAFF. Here the CDR3 DNA reads TGTGCCAGCATTGACAGGGGCTTGAACACTGAAGCTTTCTTT. The chain links TRBV27 to TRBJ1-1; 8 bases line up with TRBD1. CDR1 and CDR2 from the germline V gene are MNHEY and SMNVEV (reference sequence). This CDR3 is 14 amino acids long. V dropped 7 bases and J dropped 0; count of bases not matched to a gene: 4.

In its sample, this clonotype was seen a few times. For the CDR3, the DNA is TGTGCCAGCAGCCCCGTAACTAACTATGGCTACACCTTC. It translates to CASSPVTNYGYTF. This chain uses TRBV9 with TRBJ1-2; D remains ambiguous. Trimming stripped 4 bases from V and 0 bases from J, with 7 bases between. Germline values: CDR1 SGDLS, CDR2 YYNGEE. The CDR3 spans 13 residues.

The sample holds one count of this clonotype. V is TRBV3-1 and J is TRBJ1-2; TRBD1 agrees at 9 bases. This CDR3 has 14 residues. Germline V gene data show CDR1 as LGHDT and CDR2 as YNNKEL (reference sequence). V shed 4 bases, J shed 6 bases, and the junction held 6 bases outside the gene matches. CDR3 amino acids: CASSPTGGGDGYTF. The CDR3 nucleotides are TGTGCCAGCAGCCCGACAGGGGGGGGCGATGGCTACACCTTC.

The V call is TRBV25-1, the J call TRBJ1-2, with D possibly being TRBD1 (5 bases). Trimming cost V 6 bases and J 4 bases, with 6 bases left between them. Germline loops: CDR1 MGHDK, CDR2 SYGVNS. The CDR3 is 11 residues long. The CDR3 nucleotides read TGTGCCAGCAGGACAGCCTATGGCTACACCTTC. Its translation: CASRTAYGYTF.

V gene TRBV7-8 combines with J gene TRBJ2-4; TRBD2 matches at 7 bases. CDR3 length equals 14 residues. Germline V lookup: CDR1 SGHVS, CDR2 FQNEAQ. With 4 bases clipped from V and 6 bases from J, the junction kept 6 bases outside the gene matches. The CDR3 DNA is TGTGCCAGCAGCTCTGGGACTACAACAAACATTCAGTACTTC. Protein product: CASSSGTTTNIQYF.

The chain couples TRBV2 to TRBJ2-5; 9 nucleotides align to TRBD2. The CDR3 contains 15 residues. V lost 5 bases and J lost 3; bases outside the gene matches: 7. Germline-derived CDR1 and CDR2 are SNHLY and FYNNEI. The CDR3 region is CASSNSGGHEETQYF. As DNA, the CDR3 is TGTGCCAGCAGTAATAGCGGGGGCCATGAAGAGACCCAGTACTTC. The variable domain in full, completed from reference TRBV2 and TRBJ2-5, reads EPEVTQTPSHQVTQMGQEVILRCVPISNHLYFYWYRQILGQKVEFLVSFYNNEISEKSEIFDDQFSVERPDGSNFTLKIRSTKLEDSAMYFCASSNSGGHEETQYFGPGTRLLVL.

The gene calls are TRBV7-9 and TRBJ1-1, with D possibly being TRBD1 (6 bases). The CDR3 totals 15 residues. V lost 3 bases and J lost 3, with 14 bases in between. Germline loops: CDR1 SEHNR, CDR2 FQNEAQ (reference sequence). The CDR3 protein is CASSFYRDVDTEAFF. DNA of the CDR3: TGTGCCAGCAGCTTTTACAGGGATGTGGACACTGAAGCTTTCTTT.

The genes are TRBV6-5 and TRBJ1-6, with TRBD1 identical over 7 bases. Trimming took 5 bases from V and 5 from J; bases not matched to a gene: 3. The CDR3 consists of 14 residues. Germline V gives CDR1 MNHEY, CDR2 SVGAGI. The CDR3 region is CASSNRGDNSPLHF. The CDR3 DNA is TGTGCCAGCAGTAACAGGGGTGATAATTCACCCCTCCACTTT.

This clonotype was picked up a small number of times. The chain employs TRBV12-3 or TRBV12-4 and TRBJ2-3; 11 bases fit TRBD1. The CDR3 contains 18 residues. V gave up 5 bases and J gave up 6 bases; unmatched junction bases: 16. CDR3 DNA sequence: TGTGCCAGCAGTCCTCCGGACAGGGGGCGCCTGTTATTGGATACGCAGTATTTT. The encoded protein is CASSPPDRGRLLLDTQYF.

This clonotype was seen more than once but under ten times. This sequence joins TRBV6-5 and TRBJ1-4, with D possibly being TRBD1 (5 bases). In germline, CDR1 is MNHEY, CDR2 SVGAGI. V shed 6 bases and J shed 0 bases, with 8 bases lying between them. The CDR3 is 14 amino acids. CDR3: CASSTTATNEKLFF. CDR3 sequence (DNA): TGTGCCAGCAGCACGACAGCAACTAATGAAAAACTGTTTTTT.